Each of the 27 T cell receptor beta chains below was sequenced from the same sample in a study of cytomegalovirus exposure and HLA in healthy donors. Amplification used 60 Vbeta primers and 13 Jbeta primers. This table comes from immunoSEQ multiplex PCR, and its TCRdb copy is limited to in-frame clones, with some not included. The table has some 140,000 clones, 73% seen once. Sample: PBMCs. These receptors were collected from a woman aged 40 to 50 in good health and CMV-seronegative.

The gene calls are TRBV2 and TRBJ1-5; no reliable D call. V was clipped by 6 bases and J by 6 bases, with 18 bases between them. The CDR3 has 15 amino acids. Germline V gene sequence: CDR1 SNHLY, CDR2 FYNNEI. CDR3: CASRLRNSNLQPQHF. Written as DNA, the CDR3 is TGTGCCAGCAGGTTACGAAACTCAAACCTTCAGCCCCAGCATTTT. The variable domain in full, completed from reference TRBV2 and TRBJ1-5, reads EPEVTQTPSHQVTQMGQEVILRCVPISNHLYFYWYRQILGQKVEFLVSFYNNEISEKSEIFDDQFSVERPDGSNFTLKIRSTKLEDSAMYFCASRLRNSNLQPQHFGDGTRLSIL.

The gene calls are TRBV27 and TRBJ2-7, with 8 bases fitting TRBD1. Germline CDR1 reads MNHEY; CDR2 reads SMNVEV (reference sequence). CDR3 length: 15 residues. The J segment lost 2 bases and the V segment lost 4 bases, leaving 7 bases of the junction unmatched. This chain's CDR3 is CASSSRQGQPYEQYV. The CDR3 DNA follows: TGTGCCAGCAGTTCCCGACAGGGGCAACCCTACGAGCAGTACGTC.

This clone was seen only once. This rearrangement joins TRBV27 to TRBJ1-2; TRBD1 might be the D (6 bases). Trimming left V 5 bases short and J 5 bases short, with 15 bases between. The CDR3 sequence is 14 residues long. The germline V gene encodes CDR1 MNHEY and CDR2 SMNVEV (reference sequence). CDR3 loop: CASSLNGQPYGYTF. CDR3 in DNA: TGTGCCAGCAGTCTTAACGGACAGCCATATGGCTACACCTTC.

Comment on this clone: A junction end diverges from the germline sequence, so it may reflect a read error. V is TRBV5-1 and J is TRBJ2-3, with 10 bases lining up with TRBD1. CDR1 and CDR2 (germline): SGHRS, YFSETQ. The CDR3 has 15 amino acids. DNA of the CDR3: TGCGCCAGCGGCTTGGTGGGACAGGGGCCAGATACGCAGTATTTT. Translated, it gives CASGLVGQGPDTQYF.

This clone was counted a few times. The chain has TRBV2 and TRBJ2-2; possible D gene TRBD2, 5 bases. Germline loops: CDR1 SNHLY, CDR2 FYNNEI. CDR3 length: 14 residues. Trimming cost V 6 bases and J 0 bases, with 8 bases left between them. CDR3 DNA sequence: TGTGCCAGCAGGGGAGATTCGAACACCGGGGAGCTGTTTTTT. Residues: CASRGDSNTGELFF.

This sequence joins TRBV28 and TRBJ1-5, with 11 bases that match TRBD1. CDR1 MDHEN and CDR2 SYDVKM come from the germline V gene. With 2 bases clipped from V and 6 bases from J, the junction kept 6 bases outside the gene matches. The CDR3 is 16 amino acids. The CDR3 here is CASSLGRGQGVQPQHF. The CDR3 nucleotides read TGTGCCAGCAGTTTAGGCCGGGGACAGGGGGTTCAGCCCCAGCATTTT.

There are a few counts of this clone. The chain carries TRBV7-8 and TRBJ2-1; maybe TRBD2 (7 bases). The CDR3 contains 15 residues. V was trimmed by 7 bases and J by 7 bases, leaving 20 bases between them. Looked up from germline, CDR1 is SGHVS and CDR2 is FQNEAQ. The CDR3 region is CASTPGGGAGNEQFF. CDR3 in DNA: TGTGCCAGCACTCCCGGAGGGGGGGCTGGGAATGAGCAGTTCTTC.

This sequence joins TRBV18 and TRBJ2-4; 8 nucleotides match TRBD1. The length of the CDR3 is 22 residues. V dropped 3 bases and J dropped 0; count of bases not matched to a gene: 22. Germline CDR1 reads KGHSH; CDR2 reads LQKENI. The CDR3 bases are TGTGCCAGCTCACCTCTCTTCCGCGCCGGGACAGGAGCTTCCCTAGCCAAAAACATTCAGTACTTC. Protein product: CASSPLFRAGTGASLAKNIQYF. Together with reference TRBV18 and TRBJ2-4, the CDR3 gives the full variable domain: NAGVMQNPRHLVRRRGQEARLRCSPMKGHSHVYWYRQLPEEGLKFMVYLQKENIIDESGMPKERFSAEFPKEGPSILRIQQVVRGDSAAYFCASSPLFRAGTGASLAKNIQYFGAGTRLSVL.

This chain connects TRBV2 to TRBJ1-6; D remains unclear. The germline V gene encodes CDR1 SNHLY and CDR2 FYNNEI. Trimming cost V 8 bases and J 6 bases, with 17 bases left between them. The CDR3 sequence is 15 residues long. This CDR3 reads CASQQSREVNSPLHF. Written as DNA, the CDR3 is TGTGCCAGCCAACAGTCTAGGGAGGTTAATTCACCCCTCCACTTT. Supplemented by reference TRBV2 and TRBJ1-6, the full variable domain reads EPEVTQTPSHQVTQMGQEVILRCVPISNHLYFYWYRQILGQKVEFLVSFYNNEISEKSEIFDDQFSVERPDGSNFTLKIRSTKLEDSAMYFCASQQSREVNSPLHFGNGTRLTVT.

The rearrangement joins TRBV4-3 to TRBJ1-1; no clear D gene. The CDR3 has 15 amino acids. The V and J ends lost 3 bases and 3 bases respectively, with 14 bases between them. Per germline, CDR1 LGHNA and CDR2 YSLEER. CDR3 protein: CASSQPDPGDTEAFF. CDR3 DNA sequence: TGCGCCAGCAGCCAGCCGGACCCCGGGGACACTGAAGCTTTCTTT.

This clone was seen more than once but under ten times. The chain joins TRBV7-8 to TRBJ1-1, with 8 positions matching TRBD1. V shed 5 bases and J 0 bases; nucleotides not matched to a gene: 11. CDR1 and CDR2 (germline): SGHVS, FQNEAQ. The CDR3 is 17 residues long. CDR3 in amino acids: CASSGGGQALMNTEAFF. The CDR3 region has the DNA TGTGCCAGCAGCGGGGGGGGACAGGCGCTAATGAACACTGAAGCTTTCTTT.

The chain uses TRBV7-9 and TRBJ1-3; 9 bases match TRBD1. The germline CDR1 and CDR2 sequences are SEHNR and FQNEAQ (reference sequence). CDR3 length: 15 amino acids. V shed 5 bases, J shed 4 bases, and the junction held 6 bases outside the gene matches. This CDR3 is CASSPWTGEGNTIYF. The CDR3 coding sequence is TGTGCCAGCAGCCCCTGGACAGGGGAGGGAAACACCATATATTTT.

This chain links TRBV9 with TRBJ1-2, with 12 bases identical to TRBD1. Germline V CDR1 and CDR2: SGDLS, YYNGEE. V dropped 0 bases and J dropped 4; count of bases not matched to a gene: 4. CDR3 length: 16 residues. CDR3 residues: CASSVAPGQGAYGYTF. In DNA form, the CDR3 reads TGTGCCAGCAGCGTAGCACCGGGACAGGGGGCCTATGGCTACACCTTC.

This chain links TRBV5-1 with TRBJ2-1; 9 positions agree with TRBD2. CDR1 is SGHRS and CDR2 is YFSETQ in the germline V gene. V was clipped by 0 bases and J by 9 bases; unmatched bases: 7. The length of the CDR3 is 15 residues. In DNA, the CDR3 is TGCGCCAGCAGCTTGGATGGCGGGGGGGCCGGTGAGCAGTTCTTC. It specifies CASSLDGGGAGEQFF.

V and J are TRBV27 and TRBJ2-3, with TRBD2 identical over 11 bases. V dropped 8 bases and J dropped 6; count of bases not matched to a gene: 7. The CDR3 is made up of 14 amino acids. Germline values: CDR1 MNHEY, CDR2 SMNVEV (reference sequence). CDR3 sequence reads: CASRTSGGPDTQYF. For the CDR3, the DNA is TGTGCCAGCCGCACTAGCGGGGGACCTGATACGCAGTATTTT.

CDR3 sequence reads: CASSQEEGNTGELFF. The CDR3 DNA reads as TGCGCCAGCAGCCAAGAGGAGGGGAACACCGGGGAGCTGTTTTTT. The chain links TRBV4-3 to TRBJ2-2; the D gene is possibly TRBD2 (6 bases). The CDR3 is 15 residues long. V was shortened by 0 bases and J by 1 base, with 6 bases between the two germline ends. Germline CDR1 LGHNA, CDR2 YSLEER.

The J gene is TRBJ2-2, the V gene TRBV2, with TRBD1 matching 10 bases. CDR3 length: 17 residues. V lost 7 bases and J lost 1; bases outside the gene matches: 9. Germline V gene lookup returns CDR1 SNHLY and CDR2 FYNNEI. This CDR3 is CASTKPTGGWNTGELFF. The CDR3 coding sequence is TGTGCCAGCACGAAACCGACAGGGGGCTGGAACACCGGGGAGCTGTTTTTT. Using reference TRBV2 and TRBJ2-2 for the parts outside the CDR3, the full variable domain is EPEVTQTPSHQVTQMGQEVILRCVPISNHLYFYWYRQILGQKVEFLVSFYNNEISEKSEIFDDQFSVERPDGSNFTLKIRSTKLEDSAMYFCASTKPTGGWNTGELFFGEGSRLTVL.

This chain links TRBV7-8 with TRBJ1-5, with 9 bases lining up with TRBD1. The CDR3 totals 21 residues. In germline, CDR1 is SGHVS, CDR2 FQNEAQ. Unmatched junction bases numbered 17, after V lost 1 base and J lost 1 base. The CDR3, as DNA: TGTGCCAGCAGCTTAGGGCTGCGACAGGGGGTGGGGGGGAGAAGCAATCAGCCCCAGCATTTT. Residues: CASSLGLRQGVGGRSNQPQHF.

CDR3 DNA: TGTGCCAGCAGCACTTTCACAGATACGCAGTATTTT. Translated: CASSTFTDTQYF. The V gene is TRBV5-6, the J gene TRBJ2-3; D gene uncertain. The V gene's germline CDR1 is SGHDT and CDR2 YYEEEE. This CDR3 comprises 12 residues. The V gene lost 4 bases and the J gene lost 2 bases, with 5 bases spanning the gap.

J is TRBJ1-4 and V is TRBV19; weak D call: TRBD1 (5 bases). The CDR3 loop spans 15 amino acids. CDR1 and CDR2 (germline): LNHDA, SQIVND (reference sequence). Trimming took 3 bases from V and 7 from J, leaving 15 bases between them. The CDR3 DNA reads TGTGCCAGTAGTATGGACGCAGGGCCGGGTGAAAAACTGTTTTTT. Amino acid sequence: CASSMDAGPGEKLFF.

The chain carries TRBV5-1 and TRBJ2-1; D is perhaps TRBD1 (6 bases). Germline CDR1 reads SGHRS; CDR2 reads YFSETQ. Deletions cut 4 bases from V and 0 bases from J, with 11 bases between. CDR3 length: 15 amino acids. CDR3 region: CASSPGQSSYNEQFF. CDR3 DNA sequence: TGCGCCAGCAGCCCCGGACAGAGCTCCTACAATGAGCAGTTCTTC.

The chain employs TRBV7-3 and TRBJ1-1, with a weak D call TRBD1 (5 bases). This CDR3 has 15 residues. Trimming cost V 5 bases and J 0 bases, with 13 bases left between them. Germline V gene lookup returns CDR1 SGHTA and CDR2 FQGTGA. The DNA for the CDR3 is TGTGCCAGCAGCCCACTTAGGGGAATGAACACTGAAGCTTTCTTT. Amino acids: CASSPLRGMNTEAFF.

The chain joins TRBV4-1 to TRBJ2-5; 11 nucleotides line up with TRBD2. This CDR3 is 16 amino acids long. Germline V lookup: CDR1 MGHRA, CDR2 YSYEKL. With V trimmed by 4 bases and J by 3 bases, 7 bases remained unmatched. CDR3 sequence (DNA): TGCGCCAGCAGCCCCGTCGAACTAGCGGGGGAAGAGACCCAGTACTTC. This translates into CASSPVELAGEETQYF.

The rearrangement joins TRBV7-9 to TRBJ1-1; TRBD1 is a possible D gene (5 bases). Germline loops: CDR1 SEHNR, CDR2 FQNEAQ (reference sequence). The CDR3 is 14 residues long. Trimming stripped 6 bases from V and 1 base from J, with 12 bases between. Here the CDR3 reads CASRPGGGNTEAFF. The CDR3 nucleotides read TGTGCCAGCAGGCCGGGGGGTGGGAACACTGAAGCTTTCTTT.

The CDR3 DNA sequence: TGTGCCAGCAGTCCAGAGGCGGCGAGGAGGGAGACCCAGTACTTC. It is translated as CASSPEAARRETQYF. The chain carries TRBV6-5 and TRBJ2-5; tentative D call: TRBD2 (5 bases). Germline-derived CDR1 and CDR2 are MNHEY and SVGAGI. With 5 bases removed from V and 5 bases from J, the gap between germline ends came to 18 bases. This CDR3 spans 15 amino acids.

This chain links TRBV7-9 with TRBJ2-1; weak D call: TRBD2 (5 bases). The V end was cut by 1 base, the J end by 4 bases, with 5 bases between. Per the germline V gene, CDR1 is SEHNR and CDR2 is FQNEAQ (reference sequence). CDR3 size: 13 residues. This CDR3 is CASSLGRYNEQFF. DNA of the CDR3: TGTGCCAGCAGCTTAGGGAGGTACAATGAGCAGTTCTTC.

This chain links TRBV18 with TRBJ1-5; possible D gene TRBD1, 5 bases. The CDR3 consists of 15 residues. Germline V gene lookup returns CDR1 KGHSH and CDR2 LQKENI. V was pared by 2 bases and J by 3 bases, with 11 bases between. CDR3 in amino acids: CASSPFGTANQPQHF. The CDR3 DNA sequence: TGTGCCAGCTCACCATTCGGGACTGCCAATCAGCCCCAGCATTTT.